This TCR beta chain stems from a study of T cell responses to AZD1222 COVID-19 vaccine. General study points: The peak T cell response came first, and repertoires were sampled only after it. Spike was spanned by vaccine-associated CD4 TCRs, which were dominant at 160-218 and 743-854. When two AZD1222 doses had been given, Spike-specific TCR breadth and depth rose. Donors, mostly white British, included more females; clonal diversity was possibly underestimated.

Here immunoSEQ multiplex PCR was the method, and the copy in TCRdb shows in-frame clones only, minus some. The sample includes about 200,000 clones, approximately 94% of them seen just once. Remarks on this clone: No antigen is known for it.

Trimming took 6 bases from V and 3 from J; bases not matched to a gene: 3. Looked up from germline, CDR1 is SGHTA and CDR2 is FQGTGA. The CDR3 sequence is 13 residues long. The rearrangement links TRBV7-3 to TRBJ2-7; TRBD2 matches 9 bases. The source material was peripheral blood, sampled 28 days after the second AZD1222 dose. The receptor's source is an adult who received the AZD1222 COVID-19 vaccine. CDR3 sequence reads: CASRPSGVYEQYF. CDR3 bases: TGTGCCAGCAGGCCTAGCGGGGTCTACGAGCAGTACTTC.